The 3 T cell receptor beta chains in this list originate from one sample, sequenced in a study of T cell changes during pregnancy in multiple sclerosis (dated by TCRdb to the late 2010s). Receptor libraries were prepared by the immunoSEQ multiplex PCR assay. TCRdb re-hosts the immuneACCESS table, in-frame sequences only. Its copies lack some clones; in the studies checked, an unresolved V gene accounts for under half of them, and the cause for the rest is not known. The sample has tens of thousands of clones on record, 92% of them singletons. The ten largest clones take up around 0.47% of the sample. Source: CD4+ T cells from peripheral blood mononuclear cells, taken after pregnancy. These receptors all come from a female donor with multiple sclerosis, enrolled in a pregnancy study.

The chain recombines TRBV18 with TRBJ2-1; D is possibly TRBD2 (7 bases). The V and J ends lost 3 bases and 4 bases respectively, with 16 bases between them. The CDR3 is made up of 16 amino acids. Germline V gene sequence: CDR1 KGHSH, CDR2 LQKENI. The CDR3 DNA follows: TGTGCCAGCTCACCGTCATTCGGGGGGCTATACAATGAGCAGTTCTTC. Its translation is CASSPSFGGLYNEQFF.

This clone was counted once. The rearrangement joins TRBV30 to TRBJ1-2; D uncertain. The CDR3 contains 14 residues. Germline CDR1 GTSNPN, CDR2 SVGIG (reference sequence). The germline V and J ends were trimmed by 2 bases and 4 bases, with 14 bases remaining between them. The CDR3 sequence: CAWSSWALSYGYTF. The CDR3 DNA reads TGTGCCTGGAGTTCTTGGGCTCTCTCCTATGGCTACACCTTC.

The chain employs TRBV28 and TRBJ1-2; 10 bases fit TRBD1. The CDR3 is made up of 15 amino acids. Per germline, CDR1 MDHEN and CDR2 SYDVKM. V shed 6 bases, J shed 3 bases, and the junction held 7 bases outside the gene matches. The CDR3, as DNA: TGTGCCAGCAGCACCGGGACAGGGGCCGACTATGGCTACACCTTC. Its translation is CASSTGTGADYGYTF.